The clone carrying this T cell receptor (beta chain) appeared a few times. Each CDR3 protein gets one entry after TCRdb re-called the 5' RACE reads with MiXCR. The table lists 350,000 to 600,000 distinct CDR3 sequences, 13% to 15% of them singletons. This specimen belongs to a study of identical twins. This CDR3 is built from 16 residues. The germline V gene has CDR1 SGDLS and CDR2 YYNGEE. The ends were cut back, 0 bases at V and 1 base at J, with 11 bases in the middle. Another study also made use of these data, one on yellow fever vaccine responses in identical twins.

Material for sequencing was CD4+ T cells sorted from blood. The clonotype comes from a woman between 18 and 30 years old in good health. The chain employs TRBV9 and TRBJ2-1, with D possibly being TRBD1 (6 bases). This CDR3 is CASSVARTESYNEQFF. The CDR3 DNA sequence: TGTGCCAGCAGCGTAGCTAGGACAGAGTCCTACAATGAGCAGTTCTTC.